A single sample gave rise to the 19 T cell receptor beta chains below, sequenced in a study of blood T cells in healthy people across ages. Then a second PCR, running roughly 7 to 11 cycles, was carried out with a sample-barcoded 5' primer and a J-beta primer mix. MiXCR, applied by TCRdb to the 5' RACE reads, yields one record per CDR3 protein. The sample has about 640,000 distinct CDR3 sequences; approximately 30% are singletons. The material sequenced was blood. The origin of the receptors is a woman aged 80 or over in good health.

A word on this clonotype: A much larger clone is a single base away; this may be a read error. V gene TRBV5-1 combines with J gene TRBJ1-1, with 9 nucleotides matching TRBD1. There are 19 residues in the CDR3. Germline CDR1 reads SGHRS; CDR2 reads YFSETQ. The J segment lost 0 bases and the V segment lost 1 base, leaving 13 bases of the junction unmatched. CDR3 DNA sequence: TGCGCCAGCAGCTTGACCGCTGGGACAGGGTCTCCGATGAACACTGAAGCTTTCTTT. As protein: CASSLTAGTGSPMNTEAFF.

This clonotype was detected many times. The V call is TRBV20-1, the J call TRBJ2-1; 10 nucleotides match TRBD2. Trimming at V came to 6 bases and at J to 3 bases, leaving 5 bases not matched to a gene. There are 14 residues in the CDR3. CDR1 is DFQATT, CDR2 SNEGSKA, per germline (reference sequence). The CDR3 is CSAIAGGFYNEQFF. The CDR3 bases are TGCAGTGCGATAGCGGGGGGCTTCTACAATGAGCAGTTCTTC.

This clonotype was observed many times. The chain employs TRBV2 and TRBJ2-1; possible D gene TRBD2, 7 bases. The CDR3 extends over 11 amino acids. The germline CDR1 and CDR2 sequences are SNHLY and FYNNEI. V was shortened by 7 bases and J by 10 bases, with 11 bases between the two germline ends. CDR3 in amino acids: CASIGGREQFF. The CDR3, as DNA: TGTGCCAGCATCGGGGGGCGGGAGCAGTTCTTC.

A note on this clonotype: Its ends do not fully match the called genes, so a read error is possible. The rearrangement uses TRBV3-1 and TRBJ1-5; D ambiguous. Germline assignment: CDR1 LGHDT and CDR2 YNNKEL (reference sequence). The CDR3 extends over 14 amino acids. CDR3 protein: CASSQQPSNQPQHF. CDR3 bases: TGTGCCAGTAGCCAACAGCCTAGCAATCAGCCCCAGCATTTT.

In this sample, this clonotype turned up many times. The chain links TRBV6-5 to TRBJ1-2, with D possibly matching TRBD1 (5 bases). The V gene lost 5 bases and the J gene lost 6 bases, with 16 bases spanning the gap. Germline CDR1 and CDR2: MNHEY and SVGAGI. The CDR3 contains 14 residues. The CDR3 protein is CASSTSRGGDGYTF. CDR3 sequence (DNA): TGTGCCAGCAGTACCTCGCGGGGAGGGGATGGCTACACCTTC.

This clonotype was counted ten times or more. The chain employs TRBV27 and TRBJ2-5; perhaps D is TRBD1 or TRBD2 (5 bases each). V was shortened by 4 bases and J by 5 bases, with 17 bases between the two germline ends. From germline, CDR1 is MNHEY and CDR2 SMNVEV (reference sequence). The length of the CDR3 is 15 residues. The CDR3 loop is CASSSPSFGTETQYF. In DNA, the CDR3 is TGTGCCAGCAGTTCTCCCTCGTTTGGGACGGAGACCCAGTACTTC.

Points on this clonotype: A much larger clone lies a single base off, so this may be a read error. The chain recombines TRBV5-1 with TRBJ2-7; 15 bases match TRBD2. The CDR3 has 14 amino acids. Germline V gives CDR1 SGHRS, CDR2 YFSETQ. V lost 4 bases to trimming and J lost 12 bases; unmatched junction nucleotides: 8. The CDR3 coding sequence is TGCGCCAGCAGCGCCTCCGGGACTAGCGGGGGGAGGTACTTC. Protein sequence: CASSASGTSGGRYF.

The chain has TRBV2 and TRBJ1-3; D is possibly TRBD1 (5 bases). CDR1 is SNHLY and CDR2 is FYNNEI in the germline V gene. This CDR3 has 15 amino acids. V shed 4 bases and J shed 0 bases, with 10 bases lying between them. CDR3 nucleotides: TGTGCCAGCAGTGGAGACAGCCACTCTGGAAACACCATATATTTT. This gives the protein CASSGDSHSGNTIYF.

This clonotype appeared a few times. This may arise from a read error, as a much more abundant clone is one base away. The rearrangement links TRBV6-6 to TRBJ1-4; the D gene is possibly TRBD1 (6 bases). V lost 6 bases and J 10 bases, leaving 15 bases between the germline ends. The CDR3 sequence is 13 residues long. Germline V lookup: CDR1 MNHNY, CDR2 SVGAGI (reference sequence). CDR3 sequence reads: CASRGAVMGKLFF. Written as DNA, the CDR3 is TGTGCCAGCAGGGGGGCTGTCATGGGAAAACTGTTTTTT.

This clonotype was seen a single time. A much larger clone differs from this one at a single base, so this may be a read error. The chain employs TRBV5-1 and TRBJ2-1; D not resolved. Judging by the DNA end, TRBJ2-7 fits better; the J call may be wrong. Germline assignment: CDR1 SGHRS and CDR2 YFSETQ. The CDR3 sequence is 16 residues long. This CDR3 is CASSLDLPTAYNEQYF. The CDR3, as DNA: TGCGCCAGCAGCTTGGACTTGCCCACCGCCTACAATGAGCAGTACTTC.

This clonotype has just a few counts. The J gene is TRBJ1-5, the V gene TRBV6-9, with TRBD1 as a possible D gene (6 bases). Trimming cost V 10 bases and J 5 bases, with 18 bases left between them. Germline V gives CDR1 MNHGY, CDR2 SVAAGI. This CDR3 spans 14 amino acids. For the CDR3, the DNA is TGTGCCACCCCCCCGGGAGGGGGTCATCAGCCCCAGCATTTT. Translated: CATPPGGGHQPQHF.

This clonotype was picked up many times. This sequence joins TRBV10-3 and TRBJ2-1; the D is unclear. Germline loops: CDR1 ENHRY, CDR2 SYGVKD. V was trimmed by 4 bases and J by 0 bases, leaving 7 bases between them. There are 14 residues in the CDR3. CDR3 protein: CAISAGSSYNEQFF. Written as DNA, the CDR3 is TGTGCCATCAGTGCAGGTAGCTCCTACAATGAGCAGTTCTTC.

Ten or more counts support this clonotype. The rearrangement uses TRBV6-5 and TRBJ2-3; 13 bases are shared with TRBD2. CDR1 MNHEY and CDR2 SVGAGI come from the germline V gene. The CDR3 is 16 residues long. Losses at the gene ends were 5 bases for V and 8 bases for J; bases not matched to a gene: 10. The DNA for the CDR3 is TGTGCCAGCAGTCAGACTAGCGGGGGGCACCTTGGTACGCAGTATTTT. Encoded protein: CASSQTSGGHLGTQYF.

Turning to this clonotype: A clone one base away is much larger, so this may be a read error. This chain links TRBV7-2 with TRBJ2-1, with 7 bases matching TRBD2. The J call may not be correct, given that the DNA end is closer to TRBJ2-7. The CDR3 totals 17 residues. Germline assignment: CDR1 SGHTA and CDR2 FQGNSA. The CDR3, as DNA: TGTGCCAGCAGCCCCAGGCCAGCGGGAAGCTCCTACAATGAGCAGTACTTC. It encodes CASSPRPAGSSYNEQYF.

This clonotype was recorded many times. The chain recombines TRBV20-1 with TRBJ2-3; 7 nucleotides align to TRBD2. The CDR3 loop spans 15 amino acids. Germline V gene lookup returns CDR1 DFQATT and CDR2 SNEGSKA (reference sequence). J lost 3 bases, V lost 1 base, and 7 bases had no gene match. The CDR3 loop is CSARGASGKTDTQYF. The DNA for the CDR3 is TGCAGTGCTAGAGGGGCTAGCGGAAAGACAGATACGCAGTATTTT.

Only a few counts were recorded for this clonotype. With a much larger clone just one base away, this may be a read error. CDR3 sequence: CATSDRSLGGTQYF. The CDR3 region has the DNA TGTGCCACCAGTGACAGATCCCTCGGGGGTACGCAGTATTTT. The chain uses TRBV24-1 and TRBJ2-3; D perhaps matches TRBD2 (6 bases). V was clipped by 4 bases and J by 8 bases, with 15 bases between them. CDR3 length: 14 residues. CDR1 is KGHDR, CDR2 SFDVKD, per germline.

This clonotype has at least ten counts. V usage is TRBV7-2 and J usage is TRBJ2-7; D gene uncertain. This CDR3 has 14 residues. V gave up 5 bases and J gave up 4 bases, with 15 bases separating them. Germline loops: CDR1 SGHTA, CDR2 FQGNSA. The CDR3 nucleotides read TGTGCCAGCAGCCAAAGTCGCTCCAGATACGAGCAGTACTTC. This sequence encodes CASSQSRSRYEQYF.

The V gene is TRBV20-1, the J gene TRBJ2-5; D is undetermined. V dropped 5 bases and J dropped 5 bases, with 9 bases sitting between them. Germline V gene sequence: CDR1 DFQATT, CDR2 SNEGSKA (reference sequence). The CDR3 is 11 amino acids. Here the CDR3 DNA reads TGCAGTGCTCAGACCGGGGAGACCCAGTACTTC. The encoded protein is CSAQTGETQYF.

This clonotype was seen a few times. The chain has TRBV20-1 and TRBJ1-5, with a tentative D call TRBD1 (5 bases). The V end lost 4 bases, the J end lost 7 bases, and 14 bases lay between the germline ends. The CDR3 loop spans 13 amino acids. Germline V lookup: CDR1 DFQATT, CDR2 SNEGSKA (reference sequence). The CDR3 is CSATPGWGQPQHF. The CDR3 coding sequence is TGCAGTGCTACCCCTGGGTGGGGGCAGCCCCAGCATTTT.